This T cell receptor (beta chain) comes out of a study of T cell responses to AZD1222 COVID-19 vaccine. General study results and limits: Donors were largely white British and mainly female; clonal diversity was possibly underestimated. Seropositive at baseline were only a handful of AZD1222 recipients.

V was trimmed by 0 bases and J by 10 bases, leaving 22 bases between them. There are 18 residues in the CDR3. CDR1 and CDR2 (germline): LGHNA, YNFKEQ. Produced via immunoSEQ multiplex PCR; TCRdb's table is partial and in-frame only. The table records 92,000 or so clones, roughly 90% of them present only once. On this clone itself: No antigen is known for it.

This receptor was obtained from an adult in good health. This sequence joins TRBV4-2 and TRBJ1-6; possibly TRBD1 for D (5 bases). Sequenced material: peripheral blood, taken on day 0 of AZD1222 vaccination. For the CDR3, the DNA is TGTGCCAGCAGCCAAGATTTAAGGTTGAGAGGGACCGGATCACCCCTCCACTTT. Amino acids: CASSQDLRLRGTGSPLHF.